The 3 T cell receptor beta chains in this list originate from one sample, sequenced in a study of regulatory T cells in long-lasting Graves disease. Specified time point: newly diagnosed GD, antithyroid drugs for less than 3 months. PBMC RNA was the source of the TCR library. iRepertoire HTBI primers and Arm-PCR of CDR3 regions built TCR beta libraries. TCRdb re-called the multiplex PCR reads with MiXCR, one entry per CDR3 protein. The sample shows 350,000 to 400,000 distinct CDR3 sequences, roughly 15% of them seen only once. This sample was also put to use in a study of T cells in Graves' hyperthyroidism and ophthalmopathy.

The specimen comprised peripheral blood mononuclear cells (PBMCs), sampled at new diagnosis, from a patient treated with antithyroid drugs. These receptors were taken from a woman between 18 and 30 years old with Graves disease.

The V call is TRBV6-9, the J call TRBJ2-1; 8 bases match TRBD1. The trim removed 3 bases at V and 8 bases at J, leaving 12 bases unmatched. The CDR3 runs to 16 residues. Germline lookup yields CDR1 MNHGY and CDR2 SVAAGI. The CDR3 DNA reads TGTGCCAGCAGTTACGGTCCGTGGGCAGGGGGCGATGAGCAGTTCTTC. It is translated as CASSYGPWAGGDEQFF.

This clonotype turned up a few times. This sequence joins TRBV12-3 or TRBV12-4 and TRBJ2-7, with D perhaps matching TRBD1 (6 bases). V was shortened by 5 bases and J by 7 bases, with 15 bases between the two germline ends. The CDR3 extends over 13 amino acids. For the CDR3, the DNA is TGTGCCAGCAGTCCGCCGGACAGCGAAGAGCAGTACTTC. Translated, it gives CASSPPDSEEQYF.

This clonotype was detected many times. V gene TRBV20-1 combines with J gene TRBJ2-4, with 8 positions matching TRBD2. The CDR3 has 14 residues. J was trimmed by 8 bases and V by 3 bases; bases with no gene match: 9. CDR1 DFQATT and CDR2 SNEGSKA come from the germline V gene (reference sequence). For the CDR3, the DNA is TGCAGTGCTAGCCGACTAGCGCGAGGAGACATTCAGTACTTC. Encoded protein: CSASRLARGDIQYF.